A single sample is the source of the 24 T cell receptor beta chains below, sequenced in a study of cytomegalovirus exposure and HLA in healthy donors. PCR was performed using 60 Vbeta and 13 Jbeta primers. Only in-frame clones appear in the TCRdb table, and some are missing; sequencing was by immunoSEQ multiplex PCR. The data hold over 95,000 clones, with over 70% observed a single time. Sequencing was done on a sample of PBMCs. The origin of the receptors is a woman in her thirties or forties in good health and CMV-seropositive.

V is TRBV5-4 and J is TRBJ2-5; 7 bases are shared with TRBD2. The CDR3 consists of 15 residues. V trimming: 4 bases; J trimming: 5 bases; junction bases outside the gene matches: 11. The V gene's germline CDR1 is SGHNT and CDR2 YYREEE (reference sequence). The CDR3 here is CASSLLARKRETQYF. The CDR3 bases are TGTGCCAGCAGCCTACTAGCGAGAAAGCGGGAGACCCAGTACTTC.

This chain joins TRBV19 and TRBJ1-5; 7 bases agree with TRBD1. The CDR3 has 14 residues. The V gene's germline CDR1 is LNHDA and CDR2 SQIVND (reference sequence). Trimming took 4 bases from V and 4 from J; bases not matched to a gene: 4. The chain's CDR3 is CASSTSTGNQPQHF. CDR3 nucleotide sequence: TGTGCCAGTAGTACCTCGACAGGGAATCAGCCCCAGCATTTT. Full variable domain (rest looked up from reference TRBV19 and TRBJ1-5): DGGITQSPKYLFRKEGQNVTLSCEQNLNHDAMYWYRQDPGQGLRLIYYSQIVNDFQKGDIAEGYSVSREKKESFPLTVTSAQKNPTAFYLCASSTSTGNQPQHFGDGTRLSIL.

The chain carries TRBV15 and TRBJ1-2; weak D call: TRBD1 (5 bases). This CDR3 has 14 residues. Germline CDR1 and CDR2: LNHNV and YYDKDF (reference sequence). The ends were cut back, 9 bases at V and 3 bases at J, with 17 bases in the middle. CDR3 loop: CATRPGGGDYGYTF. The CDR3 DNA is TGTGCCACGCGACCGGGGGGAGGGGACTATGGCTACACCTTC.

The chain employs TRBV2 and TRBJ2-2; 7 bases agree with TRBD2. This CDR3 contains 15 residues. With 6 bases clipped from V and 1 base from J, the junction kept 5 bases outside the gene matches. Germline assignment: CDR1 SNHLY and CDR2 FYNNEI. This chain's CDR3 is CASRGGRRNTGELFF. CDR3 coding DNA: TGTGCCAGCAGGGGAGGGAGGCGGAACACCGGGGAGCTGTTTTTT.

The rearrangement joins TRBV12-5 to TRBJ1-1; no definite D call. CDR1 and CDR2 from the germline V gene are LGHNT and FRNRAP. V dropped 8 bases and J dropped 0 bases, with 22 bases sitting between them. There are 17 residues in the CDR3. The CDR3 region is CASTSPINPSMNTEAFF. CDR3 in DNA: TGTGCTAGTACGTCCCCTATAAACCCATCGATGAACACTGAAGCTTTCTTT.

Concerning this clone: The same CDR3 can be traced to other DNA sequences in this sample. V and J are TRBV4-3 and TRBJ2-7; 10 bases align to TRBD1. The V gene's germline CDR1 is LGHNA and CDR2 YSLEER. The V segment lost 4 bases and the J segment 3 bases; nucleotides outside the gene matches: 9. This CDR3 has 16 amino acids. The CDR3 spells CASSPLATGGFYEQYF. The CDR3 nucleotides are TGCGCCAGCAGCCCCCTCGCGACAGGGGGCTTCTACGAGCAGTACTTC.

The CDR3 region has the DNA TGTGCCAGCAGCCCGGCCAGGGATTCCTATGGCTACACCTTC. Translation gives CASSPARDSYGYTF. This chain links TRBV7-9 with TRBJ1-2; a possible D gene is TRBD1 (5 bases). Germline CDR1 and CDR2: SEHNR and FQNEAQ (reference sequence). The CDR3 is 14 residues long. Trimming removed 5 bases at V and 4 bases at J, with 14 bases between. Drawing the rest from reference TRBV7-9 and TRBJ1-2, the complete variable domain is DTGVSQNPRHKITKRGQNVTFRCDPISEHNRLYWYRQTLGQGPEFLTYFQNEAQLEKSRLLSDRFSAERPKGSFSTLEIQRTEQGDSAMYLCASSPARDSYGYTFGSGTRLTVV.

V usage is TRBV7-8 and J usage is TRBJ2-7, with 8 bases identical to TRBD1. Germline V gene sequence: CDR1 SGHVS, CDR2 FQNEAQ. The junction had 13 bases not matched to a gene; V was cut back by 5 bases and J by 4 bases. The CDR3 is 16 amino acids. CDR3 DNA: TGTGCCAGCAGCGTCGCCGGGGCAGGGGGCTCTTACGAGCAGTACTTC. Residues: CASSVAGAGGSYEQYF.

V usage is TRBV4-1 and J usage is TRBJ2-7; TRBD1 might be the D (5 bases). This CDR3 contains 16 residues. Deletions cut 1 base from V and 6 bases from J, with 19 bases between. CDR1 and CDR2 from the germline V gene are MGHRA and YSYEKL. In DNA, the CDR3 is TGCGCCAGCAGCCAAGTTGATGGACACCGGTCCAGCGAGCAGTACTTC. Translating gives CASSQVDGHRSSEQYF.

This clone was picked up a small number of times. The chain uses TRBV7-2 and TRBJ2-3; the match to TRBD2 covers 9 bases. This CDR3 is 16 amino acids long. Germline lookup yields CDR1 SGHTA and CDR2 FQGNSA. The junction had 3 bases not matched to a gene; V was cut back by 1 base and J by 1 base. DNA of the CDR3: TGTGCCAGCAGCTTAGTGGCTAGCGGGGGCACAGATACGCAGTATTTT. It yields the protein CASSLVASGGTDTQYF. Full variable domain (missing parts from reference TRBV7-2 and TRBJ2-3): GAGVSQSPSNKVTEKGKDVELRCDPISGHTALYWYRQSLGQGLEFLIYFQGNSAPDKSGLPSDRFSAERTGGSVSTLTIQRTQQEDSAVYLCASSLVASGGTDTQYFGPGTRLTVL.

The chain has TRBV9 and TRBJ1-6; D not certain. The CDR3 runs to 17 residues. The germline gives CDR1 SGDLS, CDR2 YYNGEE. Trimming shortened V by 0 bases and J by 2 bases, and 12 bases separated the two germline ends. CDR3 in DNA: TGTGCCAGCAGCGTAGCTGGGGAGGGCGCCTATAATTCACCCCTCCACTTT. This sequence encodes CASSVAGEGAYNSPLHF. The full variable domain, completed using reference TRBV9 and TRBJ1-6, is DSGVTQTPKHLITATGQRVTLRCSPRSGDLSVYWYQQSLDQGLQFLIQYYNGEERAKGNILERFSAQQFPDLHSELNLSSLELGDSALYFCASSVAGEGAYNSPLHFGNGTRLTVT.

The chain is built from TRBV6-5 and TRBJ2-7; tentative D call: TRBD1 (5 bases). This CDR3 comprises 15 residues. Germline-derived CDR1 and CDR2 are MNHEY and SVGAGI. V was cut by 0 bases and J by 0 bases, with 9 bases left in between. The CDR3 region is CASSYSRRVSYEQYF. The CDR3 DNA follows: TGTGCCAGCAGTTACTCACGCAGGGTCTCCTACGAGCAGTACTTC.

The chain is built from TRBV30 and TRBJ2-1; tentatively, D is TRBD2 (6 bases). This CDR3 is 13 amino acids long. Germline V gene sequence: CDR1 GTSNPN, CDR2 SVGIG (reference sequence). V lost 1 base and J lost 3, with 7 bases in between. The CDR3 sequence: CAWSGRGYNEQFF. CDR3 DNA: TGTGCCTGGAGTGGGCGGGGCTACAATGAGCAGTTCTTC.

This chain uses TRBV10-1 with TRBJ2-5, with a weak D call TRBD2 (6 bases). Trimming took off 7 bases at V and 5 bases at J, with 11 bases between the two ends. The germline V gene encodes CDR1 WNHNN and CDR2 SYGVQD (reference sequence). The CDR3 loop spans 12 amino acids. The CDR3, as DNA: TGCGCCAGCAAGGAGGGACCCGAGACCCAGTACTTC. The encoded protein is CASKEGPETQYF.

The chain combines TRBV7-3 with TRBJ1-1; a weak D match, TRBD1 (5 bases). Germline loops: CDR1 SGHTA, CDR2 FQGTGA. The CDR3 covers 13 residues. Trimming stripped 5 bases from V and 1 base from J, with 8 bases between. Here the CDR3 DNA reads TGTGCCAGCAGCCGACAGAAGAACACTGAAGCTTTCTTT. Translation gives CASSRQKNTEAFF.

J is TRBJ1-1 and V is TRBV2, with D perhaps matching TRBD1 (6 bases). V lost 6 bases and J 2 bases, leaving 13 bases between the germline ends. The CDR3 consists of 14 residues. Per the germline V gene, CDR1 is SNHLY and CDR2 is FYNNEI. The CDR3 here is CASRNTGINTEAFF. The CDR3 bases are TGTGCCAGCAGGAACACAGGGATTAACACTGAAGCTTTCTTT.

Written as DNA, the CDR3 is TGTGCCAGCAGCTTAGTGGGAGCGGGCGGGAAAAACATTCAGTACTTC. It encodes CASSLVGAGGKNIQYF. V and J are TRBV7-9 and TRBJ2-4; D is possibly TRBD2 (6 bases). The CDR3 extends over 16 amino acids. The V gene's germline CDR1 is SEHNR and CDR2 FQNEAQ (reference sequence). The ends were cut back, 1 base at V and 4 bases at J, with 14 bases in the middle.

This chain uses TRBV19 with TRBJ2-5, with TRBD1 as a possible D gene (6 bases). The DNA matches TRBJ2-7 better at its end, which makes the J call doubtful. This CDR3 is built from 14 residues. Germline values: CDR1 LNHDA, CDR2 SQIVND (reference sequence). The CDR3 spells CASSAQGRGYEQYF. The CDR3, as DNA: TGTGCCAGTAGTGCACAGGGTCGAGGCTACGAGCAGTACTTC.

This rearrangement joins TRBV7-9 to TRBJ2-5, with 12 positions matching TRBD1. The J call could be wrong; TRBJ2-7 is a better fit for the DNA end. Per germline, CDR1 SEHNR and CDR2 FQNEAQ (reference sequence). The CDR3 is 16 amino acids. The CDR3 is CASSLTSGQGAHEQYF. As DNA, the CDR3 is TGTGCCAGCAGCTTAACTTCGGGACAGGGGGCCCACGAGCAGTACTTC.

This chain joins TRBV19 and TRBJ2-7; a possible D gene is TRBD1 (6 bases). Looked up from germline, CDR1 is LNHDA and CDR2 is SQIVND (reference sequence). Between the trimmed V and J ends, which lost 10 bases and 2 bases, there was a span of 15 bases. This CDR3 is built from 13 residues. CDR3 bases: TGTGCCACCCGGACAGCCGGGGCCTACGAGCAGTACTTC. Translated: CATRTAGAYEQYF.

The chain couples TRBV6-1 to TRBJ1-3; possibly TRBD1 for D (6 bases). This CDR3 comprises 15 residues. Germline V gene lookup returns CDR1 MNHNS and CDR2 SASEGT. Trimming took off 6 bases at V and 0 bases at J, with 12 bases between the two ends. The CDR3 region is CASSRQESSGNTIYF. Here the CDR3 DNA reads TGTGCCAGCAGCAGACAGGAGAGCTCTGGAAACACCATATATTTT.

This clone has a handful of counts. The chain couples TRBV11-3 to TRBJ1-1, with D unresolved. The CDR3 has 15 residues. V lost 0 bases, J lost 5 bases, and 13 bases lay in between. Germline V CDR1 and CDR2: SGHNT, YENEEA. CDR3 sequence: CASSLEGYRGTEAFF. CDR3 nucleotides: TGTGCCAGCAGCTTAGAAGGATACAGAGGGACTGAAGCTTTCTTT.

The chain's CDR3 is CASSQGGPGQAGGYTF. CDR3 DNA: TGTGCCAGCAGCCAAGGGGGACCGGGACAGGCGGGCGGCTACACCTTC. J is TRBJ1-2 and V is TRBV4-2; 8 bases align to TRBD1. The CDR3 has 16 amino acids. V was clipped by 1 base and J by 8 bases; unmatched bases: 12. Germline V gene sequence: CDR1 LGHNA, CDR2 YNFKEQ.

This clone showed up just a few times. The rearrangement joins TRBV5-1 to TRBJ1-4; possible D gene TRBD1, 6 bases. The germline V gene encodes CDR1 SGHRS and CDR2 YFSETQ. V was cut by 3 bases and J by 0 bases, with 12 bases left in between. The CDR3 runs 16 residues. The CDR3 region has the DNA TGCGCCAGCAGCTCCAAAGGACAGCCAACTAATGAAAAACTGTTTTTT. Translating gives CASSSKGQPTNEKLFF.